The 23 T cell receptor beta chains below were found in one sample sequenced in a study of Ad26.COV2.S vaccination and SARS-CoV-2 variants. The treatment here: 15 to 20 received Ad26.COV2.S at low or high dose, single or two shots; roughly five received placebo; per-sample allocation not given. On day 63 after the first injection, vaccine and placebo recipients gave samples. Sequencing was performed with immunoSEQ multiplex PCR; in TCRdb, only in-frame clones are kept and a portion is missing. The profile shows about 420,000 clones, 88% of them singletons. Sample: peripheral blood, taken in a trial of Ad26.COV2.S vaccine versus placebo. The receptors were gathered from a person aged 18-60 years who received the Ad26.COV2.S COVID-19 vaccine or a placebo.

The chain is built from TRBV19 and TRBJ1-4; the D gene is possibly TRBD1 (5 bases). V was shortened by 3 bases and J by 5 bases, with 16 bases between the two germline ends. The germline gives CDR1 LNHDA, CDR2 SQIVND (reference sequence). The CDR3 is made up of 16 amino acids. The CDR3, as DNA: TGTGCCAGTAGTATGATCCAGGGACTACAAAATGAAAAACTGTTTTTT. Protein product: CASSMIQGLQNEKLFF.

The chain links TRBV19 to TRBJ1-5, with a weak D call TRBD1 (5 bases). From germline, CDR1 is LNHDA and CDR2 SQIVND (reference sequence). This CDR3 contains 13 residues. V lost 6 bases, J lost 6 bases, and 12 bases lay in between. CDR3 coding DNA: TGTGCCAGTAGGGCCAGGGAGGGTCAGCCCCAGCATTTT. Amino acid sequence: CASRAREGQPQHF.

Here the CDR3 DNA reads TGTGCCAGCAGCGAAGGACTAGCGGACTACACCGGGGAGCTGTTTTTT. Residues: CASSEGLADYTGELFF. The chain combines TRBV9 with TRBJ2-2, with 10 bases aligning to TRBD2. The V gene end was trimmed by 3 bases and the J gene end by 3 bases; junction bases not matched to a gene: 5. CDR3 length equals 16 residues. CDR1 SGDLS and CDR2 YYNGEE come from the germline V gene.

The V and J genes are TRBV5-4 and TRBJ1-4; 7 bases are a match to TRBD1. The ends lost 5 bases at V and 8 bases at J; junction bases unmatched: 15. Germline CDR1 reads SGHNT; CDR2 reads YYREEE (reference sequence). This CDR3 comprises 16 residues. CDR3 sequence (DNA): TGTGCCAGCAGTTTAAAGTTAAACAGGGGTGGGGAAAAACTGTTTTTT. This codes for CASSLKLNRGGEKLFF.

This clone was seen a few times. The J gene is TRBJ2-7, the V gene TRBV18, with TRBD1 as a possible D gene (6 bases). Germline V CDR1 and CDR2: KGHSH, LQKENI. This CDR3 is 17 amino acids long. V lost 3 bases and J 2 bases, leaving 20 bases between the germline ends. The CDR3 sequence is CASSPGLRTASTYEQYF. CDR3 bases: TGTGCCAGCTCACCGGGTTTACGGACAGCGTCCACCTACGAGCAGTACTTC.

The V and J genes are TRBV15 and TRBJ2-7, with D possibly being TRBD1 (6 bases). V was trimmed by 1 base and J by 2 bases, leaving 9 bases between them. CDR1 and CDR2 (germline): LNHNV, YYDKDF (reference sequence). The CDR3 has 14 amino acids. CDR3 in DNA: TGTGCCACCAGCAGAGTACAGGGTACCTACGAGCAGTACTTC. It codes for CATSRVQGTYEQYF.

This chain uses TRBV6-2 or TRBV6-3 with TRBJ2-2; D unresolved. V was shortened by 2 bases and J by 1 base, with 5 bases between the two germline ends. CDR3 length: 14 residues. Germline CDR1 reads MNHEY; CDR2 reads SVGEGT. The CDR3 sequence: CASSYPLNTGELFF. The DNA for the CDR3 is TGTGCCAGCAGTTACCCACTGAACACCGGGGAGCTGTTTTTT.

The CDR3 protein is CAIRGQSTPYTF. CDR3 bases: TGTGCCATCAGGGGACAGTCCACTCCTTACACCTTC. V gene TRBV28 combines with J gene TRBJ1-2; 7 positions agree with TRBD1. Germline-derived CDR1 and CDR2 are MDHEN and SYDVKM. The CDR3 totals 12 residues. Trimming at V came to 10 bases and at J to 11 bases, leaving 13 bases not matched to a gene.

The chain joins TRBV3-1 (or the pseudogene TRBV3-2) to TRBJ1-4; D remains unclear. The germline V and J ends were trimmed by 0 bases and 3 bases, with 8 bases remaining between them. Germline CDR1 is LGHDT and CDR2 is YNNKEL (reference sequence). This CDR3 is built from 15 residues. DNA of the CDR3: TGTGCCAGCAGCCAAGACGGAGGGTCTAATGAAAAACTGTTTTTT. Protein product: CASSQDGGSNEKLFF.

V gene TRBV6-5 combines with J gene TRBJ2-7; 7 bases fit TRBD1. The germline V gene encodes CDR1 MNHEY and CDR2 SVGAGI. Germline trimming cut 0 bases from V and 2 bases from J; bases unmatched to any gene: 7. The CDR3 has 16 residues. The CDR3: CASSYSGTVATYEQYF. The CDR3 DNA sequence: TGTGCCAGCAGTTACTCGGGGACAGTGGCGACCTACGAGCAGTACTTC.

The chain couples TRBV10-3 to TRBJ1-6, with no clear D. Trimming left V 3 bases short and J 7 bases short, with 4 bases between. CDR3 length: 12 residues. Germline V gives CDR1 ENHRY, CDR2 SYGVKD. As DNA, the CDR3 is TGTGCCATCAGTGATGGAAATTCACCCCTCCACTTT. Translated: CAISDGNSPLHF.

V gene TRBV5-4 combines with J gene TRBJ2-5, with D unresolved. The germline V and J ends were trimmed by 2 bases and 5 bases, with 10 bases remaining between them. Germline-derived CDR1 and CDR2 are SGHNT and YYREEE (reference sequence). The CDR3 consists of 13 residues. CDR3 protein: CASSFLVSETQYF. As DNA, the CDR3 is TGTGCCAGCAGCTTCCTCGTTAGTGAGACCCAGTACTTC.

To note about this clone: The same CDR3 also results from other DNA sequences found in this sample. The V and J genes are TRBV7-2 and TRBJ2-2; D remains unclear. With 1 base removed from V and 2 bases from J, the gap between germline ends came to 5 bases. CDR1 is SGHTA, CDR2 FQGNSA, per germline. The CDR3 extends over 14 amino acids. The CDR3 DNA follows: TGTGCCAGCAGCTTAGGGGCAAACACCGGGGAGCTGTTTTTT. It translates to CASSLGANTGELFF.

The chain couples TRBV6-5 to TRBJ1-1, with D possibly TRBD1 on 5 matching bases. The germline V gene has CDR1 MNHEY and CDR2 SVGAGI. V dropped 6 bases and J dropped 0 bases, with 14 bases sitting between them. This CDR3 has 15 residues. In DNA form, the CDR3 reads TGTGCCAGCAGCTGGGACGGCTTCATGAACACTGAAGCTTTCTTT. It yields the protein CASSWDGFMNTEAFF.

The CDR3 is CASGRLAGDLGADTQYF. The CDR3 nucleotides are TGTGCCAGCGGGAGACTAGCGGGGGACTTGGGGGCAGATACGCAGTATTTT. V gene TRBV25-1 combines with J gene TRBJ2-3, with 12 bases lining up with TRBD2. Trimming at V came to 8 bases and at J to 4 bases, leaving 13 bases not matched to a gene. The CDR3 contains 17 residues. Per the germline V gene, CDR1 is MGHDK and CDR2 is SYGVNS.

J is TRBJ1-6 and V is TRBV30; D is undetermined. This CDR3 is built from 13 residues. Per the germline V gene, CDR1 is GTSNPN and CDR2 is SVGIG (reference sequence). Trimming stripped 0 bases from V and 9 bases from J, with 9 bases between. CDR3 sequence reads: CAWSVHDGSPLHF. CDR3 sequence (DNA): TGTGCCTGGAGTGTACATGATGGTTCACCCCTCCACTTT. Variable domain in full (rest from reference TRBV30 and TRBJ1-6): SQTIHQWPATLVQPVGSPLSLECTVEGTSNPNLYWYRQAAGRGLQLLFYSVGIGQISSEVPQNLSASRPQDRQFILSSKKLLLSDSGFYLCAWSVHDGSPLHFGNGTRLTVT.

This clone showed up just once. The chain carries TRBV7-9 and TRBJ2-2; the match to TRBD2 covers 9 bases. Germline values: CDR1 SEHNR, CDR2 FQNEAQ (reference sequence). After removal of 5 bases from V and 3 bases from J, the junction contained 7 bases not matched to a gene. This CDR3 spans 16 amino acids. Here the CDR3 DNA reads TGTGCCAGCAGCCCCCCCCAGCGGGGGGACACCGGGGAGCTGTTTTTT. Amino acids: CASSPPQRGDTGELFF.

The rearrangement joins TRBV29-1 to TRBJ1-2, with 9 bases identical to TRBD1. This CDR3 comprises 13 residues. The V and J ends lost 7 bases and 8 bases, in that order; junction bases with no gene match: 11. Germline CDR1 SQVTM, CDR2 ANQGSEA. This CDR3 is CSAGDRETWGYTF. CDR3 DNA: TGCAGCGCTGGGGACAGGGAAACTTGGGGCTACACCTTC.

The chain uses TRBV19 and TRBJ1-4, with D uncertain. The CDR3 runs to 13 residues. Trimming removed 4 bases at V and 7 bases at J, with 10 bases between. Germline V CDR1 and CDR2: LNHDA, SQIVND (reference sequence). CDR3 nucleotides: TGTGCCAGTAGTAGCCGGGCTAGTGAAAAACTGTTTTTT. Translated: CASSSRASEKLFF.

V and J are TRBV7-9 and TRBJ2-5; 9 positions agree with TRBD1. The germline V gene has CDR1 SEHNR and CDR2 FQNEAQ (reference sequence). The junction had 8 bases not matched to a gene; V was cut back by 3 bases and J by 0 bases. The CDR3 spans 17 residues. For the CDR3, the DNA is TGTGCCAGCAGCTTGCTATTCCGGGACAGGGACCAAGAGACCCAGTACTTC. It specifies CASSLLFRDRDQETQYF. Full variable domain (remainder filled in from reference TRBV7-9 and TRBJ2-5): DTGVSQNPRHKITKRGQNVTFRCDPISEHNRLYWYRQTLGQGPEFLTYFQNEAQLEKSRLLSDRFSAERPKGSFSTLEIQRTEQGDSAMYLCASSLLFRDRDQETQYFGPGTRLLVL.

In this sample, this clone turned up once. The chain links TRBV24-1 to TRBJ2-5, with TRBD1 matching over 10 bases. Germline assignment: CDR1 KGHDR and CDR2 SFDVKD. V shed 9 bases, J shed 5 bases, and the junction held 5 bases outside the gene matches. This CDR3 has 13 amino acids. Written as DNA, the CDR3 is TGTGCCACCGGAGACAGGGGGCCGGAGACCCAGTACTTC. This translates into CATGDRGPETQYF.

The chain carries TRBV6-6 and TRBJ1-3; 8 bases are shared with TRBD1. The germline V gene encodes CDR1 MNHNY and CDR2 SVGAGI (reference sequence). V shed 5 bases and J 8 bases; nucleotides not matched to a gene: 8. This CDR3 has 14 amino acids. CDR3 sequence (DNA): TGTGCCAGCAGTCAGGACAGGGCCTTTCACACCATATATTTT. It encodes CASSQDRAFHTIYF.

The chain carries TRBV5-1 and TRBJ2-6; D unclear. Germline CDR1 and CDR2: SGHRS and YFSETQ. CDR3 length: 16 residues. The germline V and J ends were trimmed by 0 bases and 0 bases, with 7 bases remaining between them. This CDR3 is CASSLDWVSGANVLTF. The CDR3 coding sequence is TGCGCCAGCAGCTTGGACTGGGTCTCTGGGGCCAACGTCCTGACTTTC.